This TCR beta chain originates from a study of blood T cell repertoires in COVID-19. Looking at the study overall: From the United States, Italy and Spain came samples of acute and convalescent COVID-19. T cells, B-cell-depleted T cells, or PBMCs provided the cDNA or gDNA that served as material.

The CDR3 length is 17 residues. The V and J ends lost 5 bases and 0 bases, in that order; junction bases with no gene match: 9. In germline, CDR1 is LNHDA, CDR2 SQIVND (reference sequence). Per the original methods: For nucleated cells, counts were estimated from reference gene primer amplification. Some clones are missing from TCRdb's copy, which holds only in-frame ones; the method was immunoSEQ multiplex PCR. That table furnishes V, J and clone size, whereas the DNA furnished D and trimming. The sample includes fewer than 300,000 clones, around four fifths of them seen just once. This sequence was found in a man older than 75 with acute or convalescent COVID-19. Sequencing input: peripheral blood. The chain joins TRBV19 to TRBJ1-5; 8 positions match TRBD1. In DNA, the CDR3 is TGTGCCAGTAGTCCGCGACGGACAGGGAATAGCAATCAGCCCCAGCATTTT. Translation gives CASSPRRTGNSNQPQHF.